The clone carrying this T cell receptor (beta chain) was seen only a few times. Genomic DNA served as template for TCR beta VDJ and CDR3 profiling. TCRdb reanalysed the reads using MiXCR and keeps one entry per CDR3 protein. Of under 200,000 distinct CDR3 sequences listed, 45% to 55% are singletons. These data originate in a study of CD8+CD57+ T cells in acquired aplastic anemia. The overall study: Each DNA sample taken from sorted CD4+ and CD8+ cells came to about 3.2 ug on average.

By flow cytometry, patients selected for sequencing had shown an expansion of CD8+CD57+ cells. The V gene end was trimmed by 3 bases and the J gene end by 5 bases; junction bases not matched to a gene: 4. CDR3 size: 15 residues. In germline, CDR1 is KGHSH, CDR2 LQKENI. The chain recombines TRBV18 with TRBJ2-5; TRBD1 matches 12 bases. The receptor comes from a human donor with aplastic anemia. The sequencing sample was made of sorted CD4+, CD8+, or CD8+CD57+ T cells (not recorded which) from PBMCs. DNA of the CDR3: TGTGCCAGCTCACCGGGACAGGGGGCATCTGAGACCCAGTACTTC. Protein: CASSPGQGASETQYF.